The entry that follows covers one T cell receptor (beta chain) sequence. Its antigen is not known. One end of the junction fails to match germline, which may point to a read error. This sample stems from a study of shared clonotypes between healthy human individuals. The study, taken as a whole, reports: The low donor count limited represented genetic and exposure-history diversity.

Here immunoSEQ multiplex PCR was the method, and the copy in TCRdb shows in-frame clones only, minus some. Among about 1.5 million clones listed, around 98% were seen once. This TCR came from a man aged 30 to 39 in good health. Material: naive CD4+ T cells sorted from blood. Subset defined: CD45RA+ positively selected.

CDR3 bases: TGTGCCAGCAGCCTCACGGACTTC. Amino acids: CASSLTDF. The chain employs TRBV7-2 and TRBJ2-4; unclear D gene. Germline CDR1 is SGHTA and CDR2 is FQGNSA. The CDR3 has 8 residues.